This T cell receptor (beta chain) appears in the sequencing data of a study of shared clonotypes between healthy human individuals. Study details: Ranging from 18 to 49 in age, donors were two women and three men.

In the original analysis: With immunoSEQ giving junction-only sequences and no quality scores, filtering differed. The repertoire was sequenced with immunoSEQ multiplex PCR; TCRdb's copy has only in-frame clones and lacks some. From that table come the V and J calls and clone size; the DNA was used to work out D and trimming. The sample includes a few million clones, over 90% seen only once; the top ten take about 0.39%. Findings of the study overall: Limitation of the genetic and exposure-history diversity represented came from the few donors.

This CDR3 region has 16 residues. V dropped 5 bases and J dropped 0; count of bases not matched to a gene: 8. From germline, CDR1 is SEHNR and CDR2 FQNEAQ (reference sequence). Nashville, Tennessee was home to all donors, each a Caucasian adult. Notes on this clone: What it binds is unknown.

The chain links TRBV7-9 to TRBJ2-7; 9 nucleotides align to TRBD1. The sequence came from a man aged 18 to 30 in good health. Some clones in this sample may be carry-over from other donors' samples. The sequencing sample was made of naive CD4+ T cells from PBMCs. Specified subset: CD45RA+ positively selected. The DNA for the CDR3 is TGTGCCAGCAGCCCAAACAGGGGGCTAGGCTCCTACGAGCAGTACTTC. Its translation: CASSPNRGLGSYEQYF.